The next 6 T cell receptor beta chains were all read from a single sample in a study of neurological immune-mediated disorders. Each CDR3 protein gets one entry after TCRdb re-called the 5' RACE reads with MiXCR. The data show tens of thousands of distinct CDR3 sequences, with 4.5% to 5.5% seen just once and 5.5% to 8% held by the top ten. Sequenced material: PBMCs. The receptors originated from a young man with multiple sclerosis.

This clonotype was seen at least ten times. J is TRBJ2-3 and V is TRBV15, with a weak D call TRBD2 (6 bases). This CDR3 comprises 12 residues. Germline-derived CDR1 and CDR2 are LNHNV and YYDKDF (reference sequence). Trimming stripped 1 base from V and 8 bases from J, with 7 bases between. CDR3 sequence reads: CATSRVGGTQYF. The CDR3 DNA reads TGTGCCACCAGCAGAGTGGGAGGTACGCAGTATTTT. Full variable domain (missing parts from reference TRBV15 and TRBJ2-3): DAMVIQNPRYQVTQFGKPVTLSCSQTLNHNVMYWYQQKSSQAPKLLFHYYDKDFNNEADTPDNFQSRRPNTSFCFLDIRSPGLGDTAMYLCATSRVGGTQYFGPGTRLTVL.

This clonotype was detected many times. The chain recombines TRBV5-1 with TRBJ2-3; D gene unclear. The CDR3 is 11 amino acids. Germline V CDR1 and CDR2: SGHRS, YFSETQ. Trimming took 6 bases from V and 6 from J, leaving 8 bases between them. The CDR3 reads CASTSSDTQYF. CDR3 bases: TGCGCCAGCACCAGTTCTGATACGCAGTATTTT.

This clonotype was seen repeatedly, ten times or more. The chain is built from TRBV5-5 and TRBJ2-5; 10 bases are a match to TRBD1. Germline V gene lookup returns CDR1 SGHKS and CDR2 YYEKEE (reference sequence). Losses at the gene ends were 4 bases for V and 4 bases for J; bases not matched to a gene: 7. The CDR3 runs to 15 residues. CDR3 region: CASSPLGTGAETQYF. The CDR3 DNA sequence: TGTGCCAGCAGCCCTTTAGGGACAGGGGCAGAGACCCAGTACTTC.

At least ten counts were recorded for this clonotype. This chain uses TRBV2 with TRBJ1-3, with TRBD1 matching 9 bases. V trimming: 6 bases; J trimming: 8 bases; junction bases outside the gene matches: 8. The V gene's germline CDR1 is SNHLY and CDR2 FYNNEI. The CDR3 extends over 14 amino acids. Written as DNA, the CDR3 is TGTGCCAGCAGCGACAGGGGGATAGAGGACACCATATATTTT. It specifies CASSDRGIEDTIYF.

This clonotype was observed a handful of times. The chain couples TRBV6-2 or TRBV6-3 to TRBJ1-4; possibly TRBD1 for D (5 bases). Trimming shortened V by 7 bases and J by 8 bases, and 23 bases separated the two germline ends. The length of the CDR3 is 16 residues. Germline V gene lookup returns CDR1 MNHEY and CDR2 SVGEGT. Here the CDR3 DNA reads TGTGCCAGCACCCACAATCTGGGCCAGGGTGAAGAAAAACTGTTTTTT. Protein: CASTHNLGQGEEKLFF.

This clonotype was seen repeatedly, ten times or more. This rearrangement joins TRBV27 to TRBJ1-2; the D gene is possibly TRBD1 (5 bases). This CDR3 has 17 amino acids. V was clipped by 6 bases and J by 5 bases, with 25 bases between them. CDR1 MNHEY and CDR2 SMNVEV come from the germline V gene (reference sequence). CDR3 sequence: CASSSFLRQRLVYGYTF. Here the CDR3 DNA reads TGTGCCAGCAGCTCGTTCCTTAGACAGAGACTCGTTTATGGCTACACCTTC.